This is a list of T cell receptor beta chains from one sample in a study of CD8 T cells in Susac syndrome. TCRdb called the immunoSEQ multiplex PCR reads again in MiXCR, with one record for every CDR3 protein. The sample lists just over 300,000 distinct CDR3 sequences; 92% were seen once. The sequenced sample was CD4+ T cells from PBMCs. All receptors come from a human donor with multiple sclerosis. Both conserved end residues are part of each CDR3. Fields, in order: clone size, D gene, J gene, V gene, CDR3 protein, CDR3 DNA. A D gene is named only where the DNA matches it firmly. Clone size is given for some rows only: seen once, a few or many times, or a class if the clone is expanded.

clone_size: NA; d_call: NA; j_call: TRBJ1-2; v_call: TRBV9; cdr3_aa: CASSVDLMGRANYGYTF; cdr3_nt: TGTGCCAGCAGCGTAGATCTAATGGGGCGAGCTAACTATGGCTACACCTTC
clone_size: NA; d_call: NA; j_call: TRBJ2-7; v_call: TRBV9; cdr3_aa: CARSVGSGTYEQYF; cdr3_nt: TGTGCCAGAAGCGTAGGGTCCGGGACCTACGAGCAGTACTTC
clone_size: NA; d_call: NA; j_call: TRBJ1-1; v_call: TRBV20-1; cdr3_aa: CSASRTDTEAFF; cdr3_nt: TGCAGTGCTTCCCGGACGGACACTGAAGCTTTCTTT
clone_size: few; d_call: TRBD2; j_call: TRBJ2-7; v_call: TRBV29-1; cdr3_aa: CSAARTSGDEQYF; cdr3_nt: TGCAGCGCCGCCCGCACTAGCGGGGACGAGCAGTACTTC
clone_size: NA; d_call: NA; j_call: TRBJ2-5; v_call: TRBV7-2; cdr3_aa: CASLRVAGPQETQYF; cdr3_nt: TGTGCCAGCCTTAGAGTCGCGGGGCCGCAAGAGACCCAGTACTTC
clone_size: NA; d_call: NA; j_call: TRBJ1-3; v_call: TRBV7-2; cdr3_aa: CASSALGGSGNTIYF; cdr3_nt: TGTGCCAGCAGCGCGTTGGGGGGGTCTGGAAACACCATATATTTT
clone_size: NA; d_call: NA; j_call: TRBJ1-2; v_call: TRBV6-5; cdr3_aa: CASSSPAGTMNYGYTF; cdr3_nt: TGTGCCAGCAGTTCTCCTGCCGGGACCATGAACTATGGCTACACCTTC
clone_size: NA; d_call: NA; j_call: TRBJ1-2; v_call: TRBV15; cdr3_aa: CATSLPSGAPSYGYTF; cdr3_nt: TGTGCCACCAGCTTGCCCTCAGGGGCCCCGTCGTATGGCTACACCTTC
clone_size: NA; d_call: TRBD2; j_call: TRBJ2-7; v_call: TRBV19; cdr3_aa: CASSTLGLVGEQYF; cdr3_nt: TGTGCCAGTAGTACCCTTGGACTAGTGGGCGAGCAGTACTTC
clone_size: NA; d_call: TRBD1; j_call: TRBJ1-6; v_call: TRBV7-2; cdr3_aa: CASSLAGRGRNNSPLHF; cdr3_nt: TGTGCCAGCAGCTTAGCGGGGAGGGGGCGTAACAATTCACCCCTCCACTTT
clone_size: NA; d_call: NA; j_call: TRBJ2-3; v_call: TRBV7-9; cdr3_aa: CASSVNVRRDTQYF; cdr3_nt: TGTGCCAGCAGCGTTAACGTCCGTAGAGATACGCAGTATTTT
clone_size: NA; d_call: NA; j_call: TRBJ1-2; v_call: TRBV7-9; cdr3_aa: CASSLNINYGYTF; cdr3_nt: TGTGCCAGCAGCTTGAATATTAACTATGGCTACACCTTC
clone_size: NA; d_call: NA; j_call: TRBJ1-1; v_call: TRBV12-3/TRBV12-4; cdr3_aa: CASGFTTGTEAFF; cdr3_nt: TGTGCCAGCGGCTTTACGACAGGCACTGAAGCTTTCTTT
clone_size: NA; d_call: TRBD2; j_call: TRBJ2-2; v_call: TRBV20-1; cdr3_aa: CSAQAGLASTGELFF; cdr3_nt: TGCAGTGCGCAGGCGGGACTAGCGAGCACCGGGGAGCTGTTTTTT
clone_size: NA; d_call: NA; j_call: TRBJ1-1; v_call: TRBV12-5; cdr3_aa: CASGKDSLTEAFF; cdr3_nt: TGTGCTAGTGGAAAGGACAGTCTAACTGAAGCTTTCTTT
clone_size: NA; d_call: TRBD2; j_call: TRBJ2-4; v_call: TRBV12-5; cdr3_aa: CASQAGEAKNIQYF; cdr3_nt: TGTGCTAGTCAGGCGGGGGAAGCCAAAAACATTCAGTACTTC
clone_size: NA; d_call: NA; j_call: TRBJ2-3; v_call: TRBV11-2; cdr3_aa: CASSRSAVTDTQYF; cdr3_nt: TGTGCCAGCAGCCGCTCAGCGGTCACAGATACGCAGTATTTT
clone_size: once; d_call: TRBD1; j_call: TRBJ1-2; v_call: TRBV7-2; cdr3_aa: CASSFRSTRQGRDYGYTF; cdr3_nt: TGTGCCAGCAGCTTTCGCTCAACACGACAGGGTCGAGACTATGGCTACACCTTC
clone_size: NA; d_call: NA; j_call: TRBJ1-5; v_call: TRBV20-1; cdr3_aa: CSAVSQGSSQHF; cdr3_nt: TGCAGTGCTGTCAGTCAGGGTTCGTCCCAGCATTTT
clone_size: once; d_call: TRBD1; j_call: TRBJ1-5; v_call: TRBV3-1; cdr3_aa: CASSHRRTGPQHF; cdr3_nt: TGTGCCAGCAGCCATCGCCGGACAGGGCCCCAGCATTTT
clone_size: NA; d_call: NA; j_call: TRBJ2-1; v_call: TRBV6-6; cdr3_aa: CASSYVGQGDNEQFF; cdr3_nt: TGTGCCAGCAGTTACGTCGGCCAGGGAGACAATGAGCAGTTCTTC
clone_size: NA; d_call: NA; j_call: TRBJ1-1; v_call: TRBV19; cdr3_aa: CASSMKTVMNTEAFF; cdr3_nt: TGTGCCAGTAGTATGAAGACAGTCATGAACACTGAAGCTTTCTTT
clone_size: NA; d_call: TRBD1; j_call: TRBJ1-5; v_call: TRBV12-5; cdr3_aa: CASGLGQDNRPQHF; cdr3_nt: TGTGCTAGTGGTCTAGGACAGGACAATCGGCCCCAGCATTTT
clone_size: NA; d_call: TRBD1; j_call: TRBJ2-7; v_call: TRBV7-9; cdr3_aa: CASSRDRGRSYEQYF; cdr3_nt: TGTGCCAGCAGTCGGGACAGGGGCCGATCCTACGAGCAGTACTTC
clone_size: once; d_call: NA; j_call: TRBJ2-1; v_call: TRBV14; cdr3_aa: CASSRAGQPRVVEQFF; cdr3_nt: TGTGCCAGCAGTCGGGCTGGACAGCCCCGTGTGGTGGAGCAGTTCTTC
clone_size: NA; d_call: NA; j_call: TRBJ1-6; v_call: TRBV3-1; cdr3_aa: CASSQVGNSPLHF; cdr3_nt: TGTGCCAGCAGCCAAGTGGGAAATTCACCCCTCCACTTT
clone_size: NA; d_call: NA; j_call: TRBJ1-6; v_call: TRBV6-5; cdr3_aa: CASSYVAGSSYNSPLHF; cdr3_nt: TGTGCCAGCAGTTACGTGGCAGGGAGCTCCTATAATTCACCCCTCCACTTT
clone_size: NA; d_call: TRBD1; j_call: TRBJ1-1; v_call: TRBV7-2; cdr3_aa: CASSLRQGGTEVFF; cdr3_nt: TGTGCCAGCAGCTTAAGACAGGGGGGCACTGAAGTTTTCTTT
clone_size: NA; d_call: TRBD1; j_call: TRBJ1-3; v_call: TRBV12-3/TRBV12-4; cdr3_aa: CASIMGQGGNTIYF; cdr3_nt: TGTGCCAGCATCATGGGACAGGGTGGAAACACCATATATTTT
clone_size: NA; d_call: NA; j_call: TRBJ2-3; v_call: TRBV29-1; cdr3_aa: CSGSPPQYF; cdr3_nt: TGCAGCGGTAGCCCCCCGCAGTATTTT
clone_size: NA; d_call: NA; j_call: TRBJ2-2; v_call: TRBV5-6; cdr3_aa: CASSLRGGRSTGELFF; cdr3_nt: TGTGCCAGCAGCTTGAGGGGGGGCCGGAGCACCGGGGAGCTGTTTTTT
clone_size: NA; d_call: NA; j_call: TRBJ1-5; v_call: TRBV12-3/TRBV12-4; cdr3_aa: CASSEGTSGNSNQPQHF; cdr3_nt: TGTGCCAGCAGTGAGGGGACCTCAGGAAATAGCAATCAGCCCCAGCATTTT
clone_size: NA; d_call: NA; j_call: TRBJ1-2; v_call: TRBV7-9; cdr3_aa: CASSLEVSYGYTF; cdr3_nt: TGTGCCAGCAGCTTAGAGGTTTCCTATGGCTACACCTTC
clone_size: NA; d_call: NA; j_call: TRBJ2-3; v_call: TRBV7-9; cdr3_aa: CASSLLARNTQYF; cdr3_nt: TGTGCCAGCAGCTTACTAGCGCGCAATACGCAGTATTTT
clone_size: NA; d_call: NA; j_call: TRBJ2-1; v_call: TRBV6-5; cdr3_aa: CASSYMAGTTNEQFF; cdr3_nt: TGTGCCAGCAGTTACATGGCGGGGACGACCAATGAGCAGTTCTTC
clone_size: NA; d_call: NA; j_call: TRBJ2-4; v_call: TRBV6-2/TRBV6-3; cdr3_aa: CASSYEGPTAAIQYF; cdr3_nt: TGTGCCAGCAGTTATGAGGGGCCTACGGCCGCCATTCAGTACTTC
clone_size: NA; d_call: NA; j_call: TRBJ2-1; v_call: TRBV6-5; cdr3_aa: CASSYSGNEQFF; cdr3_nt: TGTGCCAGCAGTTACTCGGGCAATGAGCAGTTCTTC
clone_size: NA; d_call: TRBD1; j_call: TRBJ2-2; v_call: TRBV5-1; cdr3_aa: CASSPDRAHTGELFF; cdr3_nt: TGCGCCAGCAGCCCGGACAGGGCGCACACCGGGGAGCTGTTTTTT
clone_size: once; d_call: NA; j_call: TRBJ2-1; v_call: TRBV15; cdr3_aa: CATSRLGPRYNEQFF; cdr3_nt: TGTGCCACCAGCCGACTAGGGCCGCGCTACAATGAGCAGTTCTTC
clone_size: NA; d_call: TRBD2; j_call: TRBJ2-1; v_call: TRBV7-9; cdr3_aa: CASSGKAGDGGEQFF; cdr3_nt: TGTGCCAGCAGCGGAAAAGCGGGAGACGGGGGTGAGCAGTTCTTC
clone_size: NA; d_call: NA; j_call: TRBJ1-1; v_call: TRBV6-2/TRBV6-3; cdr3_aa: CASSALGRTATEAFF; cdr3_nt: TGTGCCAGCAGTGCCCTCGGAAGGACAGCCACTGAAGCTTTCTTT
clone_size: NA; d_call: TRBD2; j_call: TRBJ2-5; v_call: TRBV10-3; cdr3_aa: CAISESKAGSQETQYF; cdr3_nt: TGTGCCATCAGTGAGTCAAAAGCGGGGAGCCAAGAGACCCAGTACTTC
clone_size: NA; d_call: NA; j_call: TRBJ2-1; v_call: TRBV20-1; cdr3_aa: CSAPLAGEQFF; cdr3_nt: TGCAGTGCCCCCCTTGCGGGTGAGCAGTTCTTC
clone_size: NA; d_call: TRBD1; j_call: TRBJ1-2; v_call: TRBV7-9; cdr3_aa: CASSLAFRGRTYGYTF; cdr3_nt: TGTGCCAGCAGCTTAGCTTTCAGGGGGCGCACCTATGGCTACACCTTC
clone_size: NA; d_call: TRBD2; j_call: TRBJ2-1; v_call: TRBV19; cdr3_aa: CASSIFLAGGRHEQFF; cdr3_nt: TGTGCCAGTAGTATCTTCTTAGCGGGGGGGCGCCATGAGCAGTTCTTC
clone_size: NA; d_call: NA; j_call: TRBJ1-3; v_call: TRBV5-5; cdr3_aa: CASSFVNAGNTIYF; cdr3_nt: TGTGCCAGCAGCTTCGTGAACGCTGGAAACACCATATATTTT
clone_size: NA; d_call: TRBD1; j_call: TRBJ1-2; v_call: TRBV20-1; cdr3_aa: CSATKPGQGYYGYTF; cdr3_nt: TGCAGTGCGACCAAACCTGGACAGGGTTATTATGGCTACACCTTC
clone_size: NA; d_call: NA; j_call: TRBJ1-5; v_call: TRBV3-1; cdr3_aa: CASSQGFNQPQHF; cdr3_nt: TGTGCCAGTTCCCAGGGTTTCAATCAGCCCCAGCATTTT
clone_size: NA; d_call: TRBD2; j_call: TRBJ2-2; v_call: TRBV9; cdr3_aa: CASSERSSGGRTGELFF; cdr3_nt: TGTGCCAGCAGCGAACGATCTAGCGGGGGGAGGACCGGGGAGCTGTTTTTT
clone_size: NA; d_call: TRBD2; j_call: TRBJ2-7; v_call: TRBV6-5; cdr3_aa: CASSGPREGFYEQYF; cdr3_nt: TGTGCCAGCAGTGGACCCAGGGAGGGGTTCTACGAGCAGTACTTC
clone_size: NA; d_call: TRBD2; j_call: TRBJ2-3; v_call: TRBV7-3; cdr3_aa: CASSSGTSGGSSTDTQYF; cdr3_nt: TGTGCCAGCAGCTCGGGGACTAGCGGGGGGTCTAGCACAGATACGCAGTATTTT
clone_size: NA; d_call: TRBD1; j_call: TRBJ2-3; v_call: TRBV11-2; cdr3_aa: CASSYNRGTTDTQYF; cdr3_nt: TGTGCCAGCAGCTACAACAGGGGTACCACAGATACGCAGTATTTT
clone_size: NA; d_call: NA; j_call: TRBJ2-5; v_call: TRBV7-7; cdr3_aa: CASSLDLGETQYF; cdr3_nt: TGTGCTAGCAGCCTAGACCTAGGGGAGACCCAGTACTTC
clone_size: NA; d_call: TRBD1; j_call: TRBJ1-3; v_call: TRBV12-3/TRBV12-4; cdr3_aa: CASSFAGTGTGNTIYF; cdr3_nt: TGTGCCAGCAGCTTCGCGGGGACAGGTACCGGAAACACCATATATTTT